Listed below are T cell receptor beta chains from one sample, sequenced in a study of tumor-infiltrating lymphocytes in localized non-small cell lung cancer. Method: immunoSEQ multiplex PCR; TCRdb's copy keeps in-frame clones and lacks some. Here the sample spans under 15,000 clones, around 84% being singletons. Sequenced input: lung tumor tissue. All receptors derive from a human donor with non-small cell lung cancer. Each CDR3 is given with its conserved first and last residue. D genes are given only for firm matches. Expanded clones are given a class, and other clones once, few, many or no size at all.

length	D	V	size	J	CDR3	DNA
14	TRBD2	TRBV25-1	-	TRBJ2-7	CASPYGGTIYEQYF	TGTGCCAGCCCTTATGGGGGGACTATTTACGAGCAGTACTTC
16	-	TRBV21-1	-	TRBJ2-7	CASSKGWGLAVYEQYF	TGTGCCAGCAGCAAAGGGTGGGGGCTAGCGGTCTACGAGCAGTACTTC
11	-	TRBV7-2	-	TRBJ2-7	CASSLEYEQYF	TGTGCCAGCAGCTTAGAGTACGAGCAGTACTTC
15	-	TRBV30	-	TRBJ1-1	CAATRGGLPGTEAFF	TGTGCCGCCACGCGTGGGGGACTACCGGGGACTGAAGCTTTCTTT
12	-	TRBV10-3	few	TRBJ1-2	CAISEPGEGYTF	TGTGCCATCAGTGAGCCGGGGGAGGGCTACACCTTC
14	-	TRBV28	-	TRBJ2-7	CASSNSRGVHEQYF	TGTGCCAGCAGCAACTCCAGGGGGGTTCACGAGCAGTACTTC
17	-	TRBV28	few	TRBJ2-3	CASSLISPRWSTDTQYF	TGTGCCAGCAGTTTAATATCCCCAAGGTGGAGCACAGATACGCAGTATTTT
13	TRBD2	TRBV5-1	few	TRBJ2-1	CASGKSLGGMQFF	TGCGCCAGCGGGAAGTCTCTGGGGGGGATGCAGTTCTTC
16	-	TRBV5-1	once	TRBJ2-1	CASSLVAGRFENEQFF	TGCGCCAGCAGCTTGGTCGCAGGGCGATTTGAGAATGAGCAGTTCTTC
14	-	TRBV19	once	TRBJ1-2	CASSFDKLNYGYTF	TGTGCCAGTTCATTCGACAAACTAAACTATGGCTACACCTTC
13	-	TRBV27	once	TRBJ2-7	CASSWGREYEQYF	TGTGCCAGCAGTTGGGGCAGGGAGTACGAGCAGTACTTC
13	-	TRBV29-1	-	TRBJ2-3	CSVVERNTDTQYF	TGCAGCGTTGTCGAGAGGAACACAGATACGCAGTATTTT
15	-	TRBV30	once	TRBJ1-4	CAWSVRGARGEKLFF	TGTGCCTGGAGTGTACGGGGGGCGCGTGGTGAAAAACTGTTTTTT
14	-	TRBV6-6	-	TRBJ1-5	CASRKRTDNQPQHF	TGTGCCAGCAGAAAACGGACGGACAATCAGCCCCAGCATTTT
13	-	TRBV30	-	TRBJ1-5	CAWRTNRDQPQHF	TGTGCCTGGCGGACAAACCGGGATCAGCCCCAGCATTTT
17	TRBD1	TRBV23-1	once	TRBJ2-7	CASPSPSTGGPPYEQYF	TGCGCCAGCCCATCCCCTTCGACAGGGGGGCCTCCCTACGAGCAGTACTTC
16	-	TRBV5-1	few	TRBJ2-1	CASSPLARDVGNEQFF	TGCGCCAGCAGTCCCCTCGCCCGGGACGTGGGCAATGAGCAGTTCTTC
14	TRBD2	TRBV9	-	TRBJ2-1	CASSAQLAGNEQFF	TGTGCCAGCAGCGCCCAACTAGCGGGTAATGAGCAGTTCTTC
14	TRBD1	TRBV27	-	TRBJ1-1	CASSLGTGSTEAFF	TGTGCCAGCAGTCTGGGGACAGGGTCCACTGAAGCTTTCTTT
14	TRBD1	TRBV6-5	-	TRBJ1-2	CASRFRDRVYGYTF	TGTGCCAGCAGGTTCCGGGACAGGGTCTATGGCTACACCTTC
17	-	TRBV27	-	TRBJ2-6	CASKGIGGRRGANVLTF	TGTGCCAGCAAAGGAATAGGAGGGCGTCGTGGGGCCAACGTCCTGACTTTC
16	-	TRBV4-1	-	TRBJ1-5	CASSQEMRQSNQPQHF	TGCGCCAGCAGCCAAGAGATGAGACAGTCTAATCAGCCCCAGCATTTT
14	TRBD1	TRBV2	-	TRBJ2-5	CASSEAGQGGTQYF	TGTGCCAGCAGTGAAGCTGGACAGGGCGGGACCCAGTACTTC
12	-	TRBV28	-	TRBJ2-2	CASRITPGELFF	TGTGCCAGCAGAATCACTCCCGGGGAGCTGTTTTTT
13	-	TRBV7-8	-	TRBJ2-3	CASTSSWLDTQYF	TGTGCCAGCACCTCGTCATGGCTGGATACGCAGTATTTT
13	-	TRBV6-5	-	TRBJ1-2	CASSGDFSYGYTF	TGTGCCAGCAGTGGGGACTTCAGCTATGGCTACACCTTC
14	TRBD2	TRBV7-2	medium-sized	TRBJ2-7	CASSPWTSSYEQYF	TGTGCCAGCAGCCCATGGACTAGCAGCTACGAGCAGTACTTC
14	-	TRBV7-9	-	TRBJ1-1	CASSPPGLRTEAFF	TGTGCCAGCAGCCCGCCGGGACTGCGGACTGAAGCTTTCTTT
14	-	TRBV28	-	TRBJ1-1	CASSLDPRRSEAFF	TGTGCCAGCAGTTTGGATCCGCGAAGGTCTGAAGCTTTCTTT
17	-	TRBV21-1	-	TRBJ2-6	CASSLGTQSSGANVLTF	TGTGCCAGCAGCTTAGGGACTCAAAGCTCTGGGGCCAACGTCCTGACTTTC
13	-	TRBV7-2	-	TRBJ2-7	CASSLAGEYEQYF	TGTGCCAGCAGCTTAGCGGGAGAGTACGAGCAGTACTTC
15	TRBD1	TRBV14	-	TRBJ1-4	CASSPQTGLNEKLFF	TGTGCCAGCAGCCCTCAGACAGGGCTTAATGAAAAACTGTTTTTT
11	-	TRBV6-1	once	TRBJ2-1	CASILANEQFF	TGTGCCAGCATCTTAGCGAATGAGCAGTTCTTC
14	-	TRBV11-2	-	TRBJ1-1	CASSAQQGTTEAFF	TGTGCCAGCAGCGCTCAACAGGGTACTACTGAAGCTTTCTTT
13	-	TRBV27	-	TRBJ2-7	CASSRERDYEQYF	TGTGCCAGCAGCCGTGAAAGGGACTACGAGCAGTACTTC
12	-	TRBV30	few	TRBJ1-2	CAWSPWGYGYTF	TGTGCCTGGAGTCCCTGGGGTTACGGCTACACCTTC
15	TRBD1	TRBV6-5	few	TRBJ1-2	CASLLRTGRSYGYTF	TGTGCCAGCCTCCTAAGGACAGGGAGGAGCTATGGCTACACCTTC
15	-	TRBV5-1	-	TRBJ1-1	CASSLVGGKVSEAFF	TGCGCCAGCAGCTTGGTAGGGGGGAAGGTCTCTGAAGCTTTCTTT
13	-	TRBV28	-	TRBJ1-1	CASSRIHGFEAFF	TGTGCCAGCAGTCGCATCCACGGGTTTGAAGCTTTCTTT